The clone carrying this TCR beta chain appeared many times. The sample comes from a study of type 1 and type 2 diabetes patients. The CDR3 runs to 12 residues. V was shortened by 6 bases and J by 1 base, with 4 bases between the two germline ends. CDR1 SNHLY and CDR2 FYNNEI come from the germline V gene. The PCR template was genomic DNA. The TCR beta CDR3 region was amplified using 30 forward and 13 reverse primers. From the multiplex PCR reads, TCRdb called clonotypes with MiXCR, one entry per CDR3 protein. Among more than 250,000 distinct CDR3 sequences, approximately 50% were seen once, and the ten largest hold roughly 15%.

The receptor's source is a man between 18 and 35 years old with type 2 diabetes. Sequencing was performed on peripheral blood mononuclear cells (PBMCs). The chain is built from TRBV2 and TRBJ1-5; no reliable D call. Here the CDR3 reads CASRGSNQPQHF. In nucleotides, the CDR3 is TGTGCCAGCAGGGGCAGCAATCAGCCCCAGCATTTT.